Detailed here is one T cell receptor (beta chain). Data came from immunoSEQ multiplex PCR; TCRdb stores just in-frame clones and leaves some out. The table shows nearly 80,000 clones, with about 92% occurring only once. V gave up 0 bases and J gave up 4 bases; unmatched junction bases: 3. The CDR3 sequence is 15 residues long. Germline assignment: CDR1 SEHNR and CDR2 FQNEAQ (reference sequence). These data originate in a study of technical replicates of blood from several donors. This clonotype was obtained from a human donor in good health. Sample: T cells isolated from PBMCs. The chain uses TRBV7-9 and TRBJ2-3, with 8 bases fitting TRBD2. The CDR3: CASSLALGRADTQYF. CDR3 DNA sequence: TGTGCCAGCAGCTTAGCTCTCGGGAGGGCAGATACGCAGTATTTT. The full variable domain, with the rest looked up from reference TRBV7-9 and TRBJ2-3, is DTGVSQNPRHKITKRGQNVTFRCDPISEHNRLYWYRQTLGQGPEFLTYFQNEAQLEKSRLLSDRFSAERPKGSFSTLEIQRTEQGDSAMYLCASSLALGRADTQYFGPGTRLTVL.